The present T cell receptor beta chain was sequenced within a study of early T cells in non-severe SARS-CoV-2 infection. At the level of the study: Unsorted whole-blood RNA was sequenced in bulk, leaving chains unpaired.

Study-wide results and caveats: VDJdb matching skewed toward anti-spike CD8 responses, missing private and CD4 specificities.

This clonotype appeared a few times. Its antigen remains unknown. As part of library construction, unique molecular identifiers were attached to individual cDNA molecules. MiXCR, applied by TCRdb to the 5' RACE reads, yields one record per CDR3 protein. The sample includes 25,000 to 35,000 distinct CDR3 sequences, about 5.1% of them seen just once. CDR3 length: 15 residues. The V and J ends lost 5 bases and 0 bases respectively, with 13 bases between them. Germline CDR1 SGHVS, CDR2 FNYEAQ. The chain joins TRBV7-6 to TRBJ1-1; D gene unclear. What was sequenced was whole blood. The TCR was taken from an adult who was a healthcare worker with PCR-confirmed SARS-CoV-2 infection or an uninfected control (not recorded which). This chain's CDR3 is CASSRGSGMNTEAFF. CDR3 in DNA: TGTGCCAGCAGCCGCGGGTCAGGTATGAACACTGAAGCTTTCTTT. The variable domain in full, completed from reference TRBV7-6 and TRBJ1-1, reads GAGVSQSPRYKVTKRGQDVALRCDPISGHVSLYWYRQALGQGPEFLTYFNYEAQQDKSGLPNDRFSAERPEGSISTLTIQRTEQRDSAMYRCASSRGSGMNTEAFFGQGTRLTVV.